The 20 T cell receptor beta chains in this list originate from one sample, sequenced in a study of blood T cell repertoires in COVID-19. Clones were sequenced by immunoSEQ multiplex PCR, and TCRdb holds only the in-frame ones, with some missing. Among some 210,000 clones, around 91% were seen once, and the ten largest hold about 4.8%. Sequenced: peripheral blood. Receptors were obtained from a woman aged 40 to 55 with acute or convalescent COVID-19.

V usage is TRBV4-1 and J usage is TRBJ2-1; 7 bases are shared with TRBD2. The CDR3 has 15 amino acids. J lost 9 bases, V lost 1 base, and 9 bases had no gene match. The germline CDR1 and CDR2 sequences are MGHRA and YSYEKL. CDR3 DNA sequence: TGCGCCAGCAGCCAAGTTTACCGGACGGGAGGTGAGCAGTTCTTC. Its protein is CASSQVYRTGGEQFF.

This clone was detected only once. The genes are TRBV11-2 and TRBJ1-3, with unresolved D. Germline V gene sequence: CDR1 SGHAT, CDR2 FQNNGV. The V end lost 2 bases, the J end lost 0 bases, and 5 bases lay between the germline ends. The CDR3 has 14 residues. This chain's CDR3 is CASSLFSSGNTIYF. CDR3 DNA: TGTGCCAGCAGCTTATTTAGCTCTGGAAACACCATATATTTT.

This clone was detected once. The chain couples TRBV9 to TRBJ2-6; D might be TRBD1 (6 bases). V dropped 0 bases and J dropped 2 bases, with 12 bases sitting between them. Per germline, CDR1 SGDLS and CDR2 YYNGEE. The CDR3 loop spans 17 amino acids. CDR3 coding DNA: TGTGCCAGCAGCGTAGCTTCAACAGGGACTGGGGCCAACGTCCTGACTTTC. Its translation is CASSVASTGTGANVLTF.

The gene calls are TRBV6-5 and TRBJ1-5; D call uncertain. Germline V gene sequence: CDR1 MNHEY, CDR2 SVGAGI. Trimming pared 9 bases from V and 2 bases from J, leaving 17 bases between. The CDR3 contains 15 residues. The CDR3 region has the DNA TGTGCCAGTTACCGGGAGGAGTGGGGCAATCAGCCCCAGCATTTT. Residues: CASYREEWGNQPQHF.

J is TRBJ1-4 and V is TRBV12-5; the D is unclear. Germline-derived CDR1 and CDR2 are LGHNT and FRNRAP. The CDR3 loop spans 13 amino acids. Trimming cost V 2 bases and J 3 bases, with 4 bases left between them. In DNA form, the CDR3 reads TGTGCTAGTGGTTTGACACCTAATGAAAAACTGTTTTTT. Amino acid sequence: CASGLTPNEKLFF.

The rearrangement joins TRBV24-1 to TRBJ2-2, with D possibly TRBD1 on 6 matching bases. Per germline, CDR1 KGHDR and CDR2 SFDVKD. V shed 11 bases and J shed 5 bases, with 14 bases lying between them. The CDR3 spans 13 residues. DNA of the CDR3: TGTGCCATACCCAGGGGTGGGACCGGGGAGCTGTTTTTT. This encodes CAIPRGGTGELFF.

The chain joins TRBV7-2 to TRBJ2-3; 12 nucleotides agree with TRBD2. The CDR3 spans 19 residues. Germline values: CDR1 SGHTA, CDR2 FQGNSA. V lost 2 bases and J lost 1; bases outside the gene matches: 10. The CDR3 region is CASSLFYFRTSGGTDTQYF. The CDR3 region has the DNA TGTGCCAGCAGCTTATTTTATTTCAGGACTAGCGGGGGCACAGATACGCAGTATTTT.

The chain employs TRBV5-1 and TRBJ2-2, with D perhaps TRBD2 (5 bases). V was trimmed by 4 bases and J by 13 bases, leaving 17 bases between them. The CDR3 contains 13 residues. Looked up from germline, CDR1 is SGHRS and CDR2 is YFSETQ. CDR3 in amino acids: CASSGKPGGSLFF. The CDR3, as DNA: TGCGCCAGCAGCGGAAAGCCTGGAGGATCGCTGTTTTTT.

The chain combines TRBV18 with TRBJ1-3; the D gene is possibly TRBD1 (5 bases). Germline CDR1 reads KGHSH; CDR2 reads LQKENI. The CDR3 runs 14 residues. V was pared by 3 bases and J by 4 bases, with 10 bases between. CDR3 sequence reads: CASSPRDSGNTIYF. DNA of the CDR3: TGTGCCAGCTCACCCCGGGACTCAGGAAACACCATATATTTT. The full variable domain, in which reference TRBV18 and TRBJ1-3 provide the parts outside the CDR3, is NAGVMQNPRHLVRRRGQEARLRCSPMKGHSHVYWYRQLPEEGLKFMVYLQKENIIDESGMPKERFSAEFPKEGPSILRIQQVVRGDSAAYFCASSPRDSGNTIYFGEGSWLTVV.

The chain combines TRBV9 with TRBJ2-1; D remains unclear. V lost 0 bases to trimming and J lost 0 bases, with 16 bases between them. CDR1 is SGDLS, CDR2 YYNGEE, per germline. The CDR3 is 18 residues long. CDR3 nucleotides: TGTGCCAGCAGCGTAGTAAGCTTTGCTGCGAGCTCCTACAATGAGCAGTTCTTC. This encodes CASSVVSFAASSYNEQFF.

The CDR3 DNA sequence: TGTGCCAGCAGTCCGCGGGCGGGAACGCAGTATTTT. It translates to CASSPRAGTQYF. The chain couples TRBV13 to TRBJ2-3; TRBD2 is a possible D gene (6 bases). The CDR3 loop spans 12 amino acids. V was pared by 6 bases and J by 9 bases, with 13 bases between. Germline CDR1 and CDR2: PRHDT and FYEKMQ (reference sequence).

The chain combines TRBV9 with TRBJ2-3, with D hard to call. There are 15 residues in the CDR3. The V end was cut by 0 bases, the J end by 0 bases, with 8 bases between. Germline values: CDR1 SGDLS, CDR2 YYNGEE. Written as DNA, the CDR3 is TGTGCCAGCAGCGTAGGGCGGTCTAGCACAGATACGCAGTATTTT. Protein product: CASSVGRSSTDTQYF.

The chain has TRBV12-1 and TRBJ2-2; TRBD1 reflects the table's D call only, with no check against the DNA. TRBV12-1 is noted as a pseudogene. There are 17 residues in the CDR3. In DNA, the CDR3 is TGTGCCAGCAGCCCCCGTCGAACAGCTGATTCCACCGGGGAGCTGTTTTTT. It translates to CASSPRRTADSTGELFF.

The J gene is TRBJ2-3, the V gene TRBV10-1, with 9 bases aligning to TRBD2. Looked up from germline, CDR1 is WNHNN and CDR2 is SYGVQD (reference sequence). Unmatched junction bases numbered 10, after V lost 0 bases and J lost 6 bases. The CDR3 totals 17 residues. The CDR3 nucleotides are TGCGCCAGCAGTGAGTCGAAAAGACTAGCGGCACGGGATACGCAGTATTTT. Translation: CASSESKRLAARDTQYF.

This chain joins TRBV15 and TRBJ2-1, with 8 bases matching TRBD1. Per the germline V gene, CDR1 is LNHNV and CDR2 is YYDKDF (reference sequence). The length of the CDR3 is 18 residues. V lost 5 bases, J lost 0 bases, and 12 bases stayed unmatched. CDR3 nucleotides: TGTGCCACCAGCCCGACAGGGGTTCCCCGGAGCTCCTACAATGAGCAGTTCTTC. Translating gives CATSPTGVPRSSYNEQFF.

The CDR3 region is CASSQLGTGVGDTQYF. The DNA of the CDR3 is TGTGCCAGCAGCCAACTGGGGACAGGGGTCGGAGATACGCAGTATTTT. The chain joins TRBV7-7 to TRBJ2-3, with TRBD1 matching over 10 bases. Trimming at V came to 5 bases and at J to 5 bases, leaving 10 bases not matched to a gene. Per the germline V gene, CDR1 is SSHAT and CDR2 is FNYEAQ (reference sequence). The CDR3 has 16 residues.

The genes are TRBV4-1 and TRBJ2-4, with a weak D call TRBD1 (6 bases). CDR3 length equals 17 residues. V was clipped by 2 bases and J by 1 base, with 15 bases between them. From germline, CDR1 is MGHRA and CDR2 YSYEKL. The CDR3 nucleotides read TGCGCCAGCAGCCAATTACACAGGGTCACTGCCAAAAACATTCAGTACTTC. Residues: CASSQLHRVTAKNIQYF.

As concerns this clone: The final CDR3 position lacks the conserved phenylalanine or tryptophan, pointing to a likely read error. The limits of the CDR3 on the DNA are not certain, so only TCRdb's listed CDR3 is given. The chain joins TRBV5-4 to TRBJ1-1; the D call TRBD1 from the table was never checked on the DNA. Ends included, the CDR3 has 14 residues. The V gene's germline CDR1 is SGHNT and CDR2 YYREEE (reference sequence). The CDR3 reads CASSLEFKRQGAAY.

This chain links TRBV29-1 with TRBJ1-2; weak D call: TRBD1 (6 bases). Germline CDR1 and CDR2: SQVTM and ANQGSEA. The germline V and J ends were trimmed by 0 bases and 4 bases, with 12 bases remaining between them. This CDR3 is built from 14 residues. CDR3 loop: CSVEDQGTSYGYTF. CDR3 in DNA: TGCAGCGTTGAAGATCAGGGGACCTCCTATGGCTACACCTTC.

J is TRBJ2-1 and V is TRBV27; the match to TRBD2 covers 11 bases. The CDR3 has 15 amino acids. From germline, CDR1 is MNHEY and CDR2 SMNVEV (reference sequence). Unmatched junction bases numbered 2, after V lost 3 bases and J lost 4 bases. The CDR3 DNA reads as TGTGCCAGCAGTTTTAGCGGGGGGGGTTACAATGAGCAGTTCTTC. The encoded protein is CASSFSGGGYNEQFF.